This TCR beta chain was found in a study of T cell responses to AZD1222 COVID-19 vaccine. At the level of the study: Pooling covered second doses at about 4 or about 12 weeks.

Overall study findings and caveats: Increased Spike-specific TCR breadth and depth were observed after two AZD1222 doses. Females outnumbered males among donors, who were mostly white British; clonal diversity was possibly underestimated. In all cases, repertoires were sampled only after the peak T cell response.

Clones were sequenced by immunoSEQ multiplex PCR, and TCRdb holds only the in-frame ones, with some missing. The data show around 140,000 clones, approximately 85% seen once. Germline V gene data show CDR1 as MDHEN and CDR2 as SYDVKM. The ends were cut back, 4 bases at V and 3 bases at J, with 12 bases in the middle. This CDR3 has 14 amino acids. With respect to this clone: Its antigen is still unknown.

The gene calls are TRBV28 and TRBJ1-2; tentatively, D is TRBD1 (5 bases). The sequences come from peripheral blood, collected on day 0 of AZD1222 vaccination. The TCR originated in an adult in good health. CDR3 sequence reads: CASSSNRDDYGYTF. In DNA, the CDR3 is TGTGCCAGCAGTTCGAACCGGGACGACTATGGCTACACCTTC.